This T cell receptor (beta chain) emerged from a study of blood T cell repertoires in COVID-19. Looking at the study overall: The cDNA or gDNA used as material had been derived from T cells, B-cell-depleted T cells, or PBMCs.

The cohort comprised adults aged roughly 18 to 95 years residing in about two dozen US areas. In the original workflow: Using reference gene primer amplification, nucleated cell counts were estimated. The data were produced by immunoSEQ multiplex PCR, yet TCRdb's version contains in-frame clones alone and is incomplete. Clonal size and the V and J genes are those of that table, whereas D and trimming came from the DNA. The table records under 200,000 clones, more than 65% of them present only once. Trimming removed 3 bases from V and 9 bases from J; junction bases left unmatched: 11. Per germline, CDR1 SGDLS and CDR2 YYNGEE. This CDR3 has 15 amino acids.

The clonotype originates from a man between 45 and 60 years old who had recovered from COVID-19. The chain recombines TRBV9 with TRBJ2-4; TRBD1 aligns across 8 bases. Sample: PBMCs or T cells enriched from blood (not recorded which). CDR3 in DNA: TGTGCCAGCAGCGCTTCCCAGGGGGCAGGAGCCATTCAGTACTTC. Protein product: CASSASQGAGAIQYF.